This T cell receptor beta chain was identified in a study of glioma-infiltrating T cells. The CDR3 extends over 13 amino acids. From germline, CDR1 is ENHRY and CDR2 SYGVKD. Trimming cost V 7 bases and J 6 bases, with 14 bases left between them. This clonotype was seen at least ten times. Using RNA template, CDR3s of TCR alpha and beta were amplified with iRepertoire arm-PCR. One-step reverse transcription and amplification started from about 100-400 ng of tissue mRNA or PBMC total RNA. TCRdb independently ran MiXCR on the multiplex PCR reads; one entry per CDR3 protein. The sample lists about 180,000 distinct CDR3 sequences; about 46% were seen once.

The chain employs TRBV10-3 and TRBJ2-3; D remains unclear. The sequence was collected from a human donor with low-grade glioma or glioblastoma, undergoing nonglioma brain surgery, or in good health (not recorded which). Sequenced sample: glioma tissue, nonneoplastic brain tissue, or PBMCs (not recorded which). CDR3 residues: CAIMGSQTDTQYF. The CDR3 nucleotides read TGTGCCATCATGGGAAGTCAGACGGATACGCAGTATTTT.